Listed here are 30 T cell receptor beta chains from one sample, sequenced in a study of T cells after posttransplantation cyclophosphamide. The repertoire was sequenced with immunoSEQ multiplex PCR; TCRdb's copy has only in-frame clones and lacks some. The sample has tens of thousands of clones, over 85% seen once. The sample consisted of PBMCs. Receptors originate from a woman aged 25 to 45 in good health and a related stem cell transplant donor.

CDR3 in DNA: TGCGCCAGCAAGAGGGCGCCCGACAGGGTGGATGGCTACACCTTC. Its protein is CASKRAPDRVDGYTF. The rearrangement uses TRBV4-1 and TRBJ1-2; 7 positions match TRBD1. V gave up 7 bases and J gave up 6 bases; unmatched junction bases: 14. The CDR3 extends over 15 amino acids. Germline-derived CDR1 and CDR2 are MGHRA and YSYEKL.

V and J are TRBV6-4 and TRBJ2-5; 10 nucleotides agree with TRBD1. The germline V gene encodes CDR1 MRHNA and CDR2 SNTAGT. This CDR3 is 17 amino acids long. Losses at the gene ends were 8 bases for V and 1 base for J; bases not matched to a gene: 13. This CDR3 is CASDRGLRDRGQETQYF. The CDR3 nucleotides read TGTGCCAGCGACCGGGGGCTCCGGGACAGGGGCCAAGAGACCCAGTACTTC.

This rearrangement joins TRBV28 to TRBJ1-4; D is ambiguous. V was pared by 8 bases and J by 5 bases, with 12 bases between. This CDR3 region has 13 residues. Germline CDR1 reads MDHEN; CDR2 reads SYDVKM. The CDR3, as DNA: TGTGCCAGCTCTGGGCCCAGGAATGAAAAACTGTTTTTT. Its protein product is CASSGPRNEKLFF.

This clone was seen only once. Other DNA sequences in the same sample also yield this CDR3. The V call is TRBV7-9, the J call TRBJ1-2; D is possibly TRBD1 (5 bases). The CDR3 has 14 amino acids. Germline V gives CDR1 SEHNR, CDR2 FQNEAQ (reference sequence). V was pared by 1 base and J by 2 bases, with 8 bases between. This chain's CDR3 is CASSLGAGNYGYTF. The CDR3 nucleotides read TGTGCCAGCAGCTTAGGGGCAGGGAACTATGGCTACACCTTC. The whole variable domain, remainder taken from reference TRBV7-9 and TRBJ1-2, is DTGVSQNPRHKITKRGQNVTFRCDPISEHNRLYWYRQTLGQGPEFLTYFQNEAQLEKSRLLSDRFSAERPKGSFSTLEIQRTEQGDSAMYLCASSLGAGNYGYTFGSGTRLTVV.

V gene TRBV10-2 combines with J gene TRBJ2-2, with TRBD1 matching 7 bases. CDR3 length: 14 amino acids. From germline, CDR1 is WSHSY and CDR2 SAAADI. The V segment lost 5 bases and the J segment 1 base; nucleotides outside the gene matches: 1. CDR3 sequence reads: CASSRGLNTGELFF. The CDR3 nucleotides read TGCGCCAGCAGTAGGGGGCTGAACACCGGGGAGCTGTTTTTT.

V usage is TRBV9 and J usage is TRBJ2-3, with unresolved D. Germline V gene lookup returns CDR1 SGDLS and CDR2 YYNGEE. There are 13 residues in the CDR3. Trimming stripped 3 bases from V and 2 bases from J, with 7 bases between. CDR3 DNA sequence: TGTGCCAGCAGCGCAGTCTCCACAGATACGCAGTATTTT. It specifies CASSAVSTDTQYF.

CDR3 in amino acids: CASSHSPRGTEAFF. The CDR3 coding sequence is TGTGCCAGCAGCCACTCCCCCAGGGGCACTGAAGCTTTCTTT. The chain links TRBV4-2 to TRBJ1-1; a possible D gene is TRBD1 (6 bases). The germline gives CDR1 LGHNA, CDR2 YNFKEQ. Trimming removed 3 bases from V and 4 bases from J, with 12 bases in between. The CDR3 extends over 14 amino acids.

J is TRBJ2-7 and V is TRBV7-2, with a possible D match to TRBD1 (6 bases). V dropped 5 bases and J dropped 4 bases, with 12 bases sitting between them. The CDR3 is 13 amino acids. Germline loops: CDR1 SGHTA, CDR2 FQGNSA. The CDR3 region has the DNA TGTGCCAGCAGCCCCGGACAGACATACGAGCAGTACTTC. It encodes CASSPGQTYEQYF.

This clone showed up just once. The genes are TRBV19 and TRBJ2-5, with 13 nucleotides matching TRBD2. The V gene's germline CDR1 is LNHDA and CDR2 SQIVND (reference sequence). The J segment lost 7 bases and the V segment lost 10 bases, leaving 9 bases of the junction unmatched. This CDR3 is 14 amino acids long. CDR3 residues: CATRGLAGPGTQYF. CDR3 DNA sequence: TGTGCCACCAGGGGACTAGCGGGGCCGGGGACCCAGTACTTC.

The gene calls are TRBV6-1 and TRBJ2-7, with D possibly being TRBD1 or TRBD2 (5 bases each). This CDR3 region has 15 residues. CDR1 and CDR2 (germline): MNHNS, SASEGT. With 3 bases removed from V and 7 bases from J, the gap between germline ends came to 19 bases. CDR3 amino acids: CASSEGLADAREQYF. The CDR3 nucleotides read TGTGCCAGCAGTGAGGGGCTAGCTGACGCCAGGGAGCAGTACTTC.

V usage is TRBV5-6 and J usage is TRBJ1-2; D call uncertain. Germline lookup yields CDR1 SGHDT and CDR2 YYEEEE. The CDR3 has 13 amino acids. V was shortened by 6 bases and J by 8 bases, with 17 bases between the two germline ends. The CDR3 DNA reads TGTGCCAGCACGACGAACCTACGCTCGGGCTACACCTTC. Its translation: CASTTNLRSGYTF.

This clone was counted once. This chain joins TRBV11-2 and TRBJ2-1; D may be TRBD1 (6 bases). Germline CDR1 SGHAT, CDR2 FQNNGV. The ends were cut back, 3 bases at V and 0 bases at J, with 21 bases in the middle. The CDR3 has 19 residues. CDR3 sequence (DNA): TGTGCCAGCAGCTTCCGCCTCGGTGCAGGGGAGAGCTCCTACAATGAGCAGTTCTTC. As protein: CASSFRLGAGESSYNEQFF. Variable domain in full (rest from reference TRBV11-2 and TRBJ2-1): EAGVAQSPRYKIIEKRQSVAFWCNPISGHATLYWYQQILGQGPKLLIQFQNNGVVDDSQLPKDRFSAERLKGVDSTLKIQPAKLEDSAVYLCASSFRLGAGESSYNEQFFGPGTRLTVL.

This chain uses TRBV5-3 with TRBJ2-1; D gene unclear. TRBV5-3 is given ORF status, its function remaining uncertain. The V end was cut by 2 bases, the J end by 2 bases, with 5 bases between. The CDR3 is 13 residues long. This CDR3 reads CARSFPTYNEQFF. As DNA, the CDR3 is TGTGCCAGAAGCTTCCCCACCTACAATGAGCAGTTCTTC.

This rearrangement joins TRBV2 to TRBJ1-4, with D perhaps TRBD1 (5 bases). From germline, CDR1 is SNHLY and CDR2 FYNNEI. The CDR3 totals 15 residues. V dropped 6 bases and J dropped 7 bases, with 18 bases sitting between them. CDR3 nucleotides: TGTGCCAGCAGGAAGGGCGGGGGGATAGGTGAAAAACTGTTTTTT. It encodes CASRKGGGIGEKLFF.

The rearrangement joins TRBV4-3 to TRBJ1-2, with 8 positions matching TRBD1. Germline V gene lookup returns CDR1 LGHNA and CDR2 YSLEER. The CDR3 has 15 residues. The V segment lost 0 bases and the J segment 5 bases; nucleotides outside the gene matches: 5. The CDR3 sequence: CASSQDRTGQYGYTF. CDR3 nucleotides: TGCGCCAGCAGCCAAGATAGGACAGGGCAATATGGCTACACCTTC.

The rearrangement links TRBV9 to TRBJ2-3; 9 bases match TRBD2. Germline values: CDR1 SGDLS, CDR2 YYNGEE. This CDR3 spans 15 amino acids. V lost 0 bases and J lost 4; bases outside the gene matches: 3. CDR3 coding DNA: TGTGCCAGCAGCGTAGAGGGACTAGCTGCAGATACGCAGTATTTT. The encoded protein is CASSVEGLAADTQYF. The variable domain in full, with the rest retrieved from reference TRBV9 and TRBJ2-3, is DSGVTQTPKHLITATGQRVTLRCSPRSGDLSVYWYQQSLDQGLQFLIQYYNGEERAKGNILERFSAQQFPDLHSELNLSSLELGDSALYFCASSVEGLAADTQYFGPGTRLTVL.

V is TRBV30 and J is TRBJ1-2, with D unclear. The ends were cut back, 3 bases at V and 2 bases at J, with 7 bases in the middle. The CDR3 contains 12 residues. In germline, CDR1 is GTSNPN, CDR2 SVGIG (reference sequence). The CDR3 DNA follows: TGTGCCTGGAGCAACCTGAACTATGGCTACACCTTC. This translates into CAWSNLNYGYTF.

The chain couples TRBV5-1 to TRBJ1-6, with unresolved D. Germline assignment: CDR1 SGHRS and CDR2 YFSETQ. The V end was cut by 3 bases, the J end by 5 bases, with 9 bases between. The CDR3 extends over 14 amino acids. CDR3 residues: CASSSSLHNSPLHF. CDR3 coding DNA: TGCGCCAGCAGCTCGTCGCTTCATAATTCACCCCTCCACTTT.

This chain uses TRBV7-2 with TRBJ1-1; 11 nucleotides agree with TRBD1. The J segment lost 1 base and the V segment lost 4 bases, leaving 5 bases of the junction unmatched. Germline CDR1 and CDR2: SGHTA and FQGNSA. The CDR3 contains 16 residues. CDR3 nucleotides: TGTGCCAGCAGCTGGGGACAGGGGGTAGGGAACACTGAAGCTTTCTTT. It specifies CASSWGQGVGNTEAFF. The full variable domain, completed using reference TRBV7-2 and TRBJ1-1, is GAGVSQSPSNKVTEKGKDVELRCDPISGHTALYWYRQSLGQGLEFLIYFQGNSAPDKSGLPSDRFSAERTGGSVSTLTIQRTQQEDSAVYLCASSWGQGVGNTEAFFGQGTRLTVV.

The chain is built from TRBV10-3 and TRBJ2-1, with 7 bases that match TRBD2. From germline, CDR1 is ENHRY and CDR2 SYGVKD. The ends lost 6 bases at V and 5 bases at J; junction bases unmatched: 7. The CDR3 runs to 14 residues. CDR3 protein: CAIRAGRGNNEQFF. The CDR3 nucleotides read TGTGCCATCAGGGCGGGGCGGGGGAACAATGAGCAGTTCTTC.

This clone was seen more than once but under ten times. The CDR3 reads CASSWTGRNSPLHF. The CDR3 DNA sequence: TGTGCCAGCAGCTGGACAGGGAGGAATTCACCCCTCCACTTT. The chain has TRBV11-2 and TRBJ1-6; 8 nucleotides line up with TRBD1. The trim removed 4 bases at V and 7 bases at J, leaving 3 bases unmatched. Looked up from germline, CDR1 is SGHAT and CDR2 is FQNNGV. The CDR3 has 14 residues.

This chain links TRBV19 with TRBJ1-2; D is undetermined. The CDR3 length is 16 residues. Per germline, CDR1 LNHDA and CDR2 SQIVND (reference sequence). Trimming removed 3 bases at V and 8 bases at J, with 22 bases between. CDR3 nucleotide sequence: TGTGCCAGTAGTATCTCTTTGGACCCCCGATTGGAGGGCTACACCTTC. Its protein is CASSISLDPRLEGYTF. The full variable domain, rest sourced from reference TRBV19 and TRBJ1-2, is DGGITQSPKYLFRKEGQNVTLSCEQNLNHDAMYWYRQDPGQGLRLIYYSQIVNDFQKGDIAEGYSVSREKKESFPLTVTSAQKNPTAFYLCASSISLDPRLEGYTFGSGTRLTVV.

The rearrangement links TRBV12-5 to TRBJ2-2; tentatively, D is TRBD1 or TRBD2 (5 bases each). With 5 bases removed from V and 2 bases from J, the gap between germline ends came to 9 bases. Germline V gives CDR1 LGHNT, CDR2 FRNRAP. This CDR3 is 14 amino acids long. CDR3 region: CASGLGPNTGELFF. DNA for the CDR3: TGTGCTAGTGGTCTGGGACCTAACACCGGGGAGCTGTTTTTT.

J is TRBJ1-5 and V is TRBV10-3; TRBD1 is a possible D gene (5 bases). There are 15 residues in the CDR3. V was pared by 3 bases and J by 1 base, with 10 bases between. CDR1 and CDR2 (germline): ENHRY, SYGVKD. The CDR3 DNA is TGTGCCATCAGTGACAGGGCAGGAAGCAATCAGCCCCAGCATTTT. Translating it yields CAISDRAGSNQPQHF.

The J gene is TRBJ2-5, the V gene TRBV20-1; D gene unclear. Looked up from germline, CDR1 is DFQATT and CDR2 is SNEGSKA (reference sequence). Trimming pared 7 bases from V and 1 base from J, leaving 7 bases between. CDR3 length equals 11 residues. CDR3 sequence reads: CSGTFQETQYF. CDR3 nucleotide sequence: TGCAGTGGCACGTTCCAAGAGACCCAGTACTTC.

This chain connects TRBV5-1 to TRBJ2-5; maybe TRBD2 (6 bases). In germline, CDR1 is SGHRS, CDR2 YFSETQ. This CDR3 spans 16 amino acids. V lost 0 bases to trimming and J lost 2 bases, with 14 bases between them. The chain's CDR3 is CASSLADSAGQETQYF. CDR3 nucleotide sequence: TGCGCCAGCAGCTTGGCCGATTCGGCGGGGCAAGAGACCCAGTACTTC.

The rearrangement links TRBV6-1 to TRBJ2-2; 10 bases line up with TRBD1. With 4 bases clipped from V and 5 bases from J, the junction kept 4 bases outside the gene matches. The CDR3 runs to 15 residues. Germline assignment: CDR1 MNHNS and CDR2 SASEGT. In DNA form, the CDR3 reads TGTGCCAGCAGTGGACAGGGGGCTGGGACCGGGGAGCTGTTTTTT. Translated: CASSGQGAGTGELFF.

This clone was counted once. The V gene is TRBV5-1, the J gene TRBJ2-3, with D hard to call. Looked up from germline, CDR1 is SGHRS and CDR2 is YFSETQ. V was clipped by 0 bases and J by 0 bases, with 5 bases between them. CDR3 length: 14 residues. Here the CDR3 DNA reads TGCGCCAGCAGCTTGGGGATAAGCACAGATACGCAGTATTTT. Amino acid sequence: CASSLGISTDTQYF.

Only one count was recorded for this clone. V and J are TRBV4-1 and TRBJ2-6; unclear D gene. Per germline, CDR1 MGHRA and CDR2 YSYEKL. Trimming shortened V by 1 base and J by 0 bases, and 4 bases separated the two germline ends. The CDR3 is 15 residues long. CDR3 residues: CASSQAGSGANVLTF. CDR3 bases: TGCGCCAGCAGCCAAGCCGGCTCTGGGGCCAACGTCCTGACTTTC.

The chain has TRBV7-8 and TRBJ1-2; 10 nucleotides line up with TRBD1. There are 17 residues in the CDR3. Germline trimming cut 5 bases from V and 4 bases from J; bases unmatched to any gene: 13. In germline, CDR1 is SGHVS, CDR2 FQNEAQ. In DNA, the CDR3 is TGTGCCAGCAGCGAAGGGCTAAAGACAGGGGGCACCTATGGCTACACCTTC. Translated, it gives CASSEGLKTGGTYGYTF.